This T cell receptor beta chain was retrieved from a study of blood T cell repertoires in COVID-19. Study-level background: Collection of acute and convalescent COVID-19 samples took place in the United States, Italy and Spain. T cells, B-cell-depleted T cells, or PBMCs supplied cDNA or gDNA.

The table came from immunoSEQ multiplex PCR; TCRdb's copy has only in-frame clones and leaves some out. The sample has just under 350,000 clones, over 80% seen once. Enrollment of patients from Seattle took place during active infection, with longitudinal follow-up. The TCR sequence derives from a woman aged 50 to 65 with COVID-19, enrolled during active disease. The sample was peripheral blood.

CDR3 coding DNA: TGTGCCAGCAGTTACTCTTACAGGGAGTACGAGCAGTACTTC. Its protein is CASSYSYREYEQYF. The gene calls are TRBV6-2 or TRBV6-3 and TRBJ2-7, with D maybe TRBD1 (6 bases). The V end lost 0 bases, the J end lost 4 bases, and 10 bases lay between the germline ends. Germline values: CDR1 MNHEY, CDR2 SVGEGT. The CDR3 has 14 residues.